This TCR beta chain stems from a study of blood T cells in healthy people across ages. This clonotype was counted ten times or more. Germline loops: CDR1 LGHNA, CDR2 YNFKEQ. The CDR3 extends over 14 amino acids. Trimming shortened V by 1 base and J by 8 bases, and 14 bases separated the two germline ends. It was with a sample-barcoded 5' primer and a J-beta primer mix that a second PCR of roughly 6 to 12 cycles was run. TCRdb passed the 5' RACE reads through MiXCR, listing each CDR3 protein once. The sample carries approximately 690,000 distinct CDR3 sequences, over 40% recorded once. J is TRBJ1-2 and V is TRBV4-2; D possibly corresponds to TRBD1 (6 bases). The sample consisted of blood. The receptor's source is a man older than 75 in good health. Here the CDR3 reads CASSQVLQGKGYTF. CDR3 sequence (DNA): TGTGCCAGCAGCCAAGTTTTACAGGGTAAAGGCTACACCTTC.